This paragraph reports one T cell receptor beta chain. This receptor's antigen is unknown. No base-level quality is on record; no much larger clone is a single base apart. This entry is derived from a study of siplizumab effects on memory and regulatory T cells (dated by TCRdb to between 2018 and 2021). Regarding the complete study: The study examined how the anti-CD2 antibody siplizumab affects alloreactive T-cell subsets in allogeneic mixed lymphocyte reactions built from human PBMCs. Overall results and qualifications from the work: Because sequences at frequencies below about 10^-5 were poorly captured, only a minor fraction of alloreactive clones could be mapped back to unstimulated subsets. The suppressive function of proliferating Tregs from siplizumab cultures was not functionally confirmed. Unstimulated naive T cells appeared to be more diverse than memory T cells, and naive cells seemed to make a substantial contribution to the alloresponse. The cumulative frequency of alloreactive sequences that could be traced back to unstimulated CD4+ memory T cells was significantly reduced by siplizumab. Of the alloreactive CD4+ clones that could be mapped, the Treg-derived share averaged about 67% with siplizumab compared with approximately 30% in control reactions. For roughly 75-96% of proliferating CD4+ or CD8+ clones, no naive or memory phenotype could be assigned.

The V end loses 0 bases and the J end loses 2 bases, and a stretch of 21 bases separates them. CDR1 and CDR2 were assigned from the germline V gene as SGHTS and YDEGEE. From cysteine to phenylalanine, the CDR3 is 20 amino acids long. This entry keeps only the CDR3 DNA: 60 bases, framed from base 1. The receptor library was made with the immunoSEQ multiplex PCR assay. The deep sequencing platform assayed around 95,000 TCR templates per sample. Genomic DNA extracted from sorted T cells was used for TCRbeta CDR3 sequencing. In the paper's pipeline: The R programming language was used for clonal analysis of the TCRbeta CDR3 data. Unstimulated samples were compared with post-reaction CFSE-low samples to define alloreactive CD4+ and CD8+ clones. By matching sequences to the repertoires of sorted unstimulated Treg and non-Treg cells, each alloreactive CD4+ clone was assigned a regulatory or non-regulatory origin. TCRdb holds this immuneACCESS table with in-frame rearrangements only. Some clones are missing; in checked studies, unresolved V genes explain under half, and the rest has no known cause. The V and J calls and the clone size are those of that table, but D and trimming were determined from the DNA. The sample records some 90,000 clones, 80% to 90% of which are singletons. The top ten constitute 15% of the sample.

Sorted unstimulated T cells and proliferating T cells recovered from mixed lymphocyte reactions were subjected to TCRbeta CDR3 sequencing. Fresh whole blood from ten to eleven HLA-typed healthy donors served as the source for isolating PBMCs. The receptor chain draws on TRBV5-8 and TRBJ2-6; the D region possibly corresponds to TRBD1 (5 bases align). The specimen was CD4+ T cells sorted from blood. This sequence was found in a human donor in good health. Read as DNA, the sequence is TGTGCCAGCAGCTTGGGCGGACAAGAACTCCTGTGGGCTGGGGCCAACGTCCTGACTTTC. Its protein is CASSLGGQELLWAGANVLTF.